A single T cell receptor beta chain is shown here with its context. Its antigen remains unknown. J lost 1 base, V lost 7 bases, and 5 bases had no gene match. The CDR3 is 14 amino acids. The germline V gene has CDR1 DFQATT and CDR2 SNEGSKA (reference sequence). It was with random hexamers that 0.5 to 1 ug RNA was reverse transcribed. TCRdb recomputed calls from the immunoSEQ multiplex PCR reads with MiXCR, one row per CDR3 protein. Among some 170,000 distinct CDR3 sequences, over 90% were seen once, and the ten largest hold around 0.095%. This entry comes from a study of CD8 T cells in Susac syndrome. At the level of the study: Clinical remission applied to about 8 sequenced Susac syndrome patients, and six had active disease.

Study-wide results and caveats: Clonal expansion did not appear in Susac syndrome CD4+ T cell repertoires.

The chain uses TRBV20-1 and TRBJ2-5; 11 positions agree with TRBD2. The TCR was taken from a human donor with Susac syndrome. Sequencing was carried out using CD4+ T cells from PBMCs. As DNA, the CDR3 is TGCAGTGTCGAGACTAGCGGGACCCAAGAGACCCAGTACTTC. It encodes CSVETSGTQETQYF.